This T cell receptor (beta chain) was sequenced for a study of cytomegalovirus exposure and HLA in healthy donors. The trim removed 2 bases at V and 14 bases at J, leaving 2 bases unmatched. This CDR3 has 10 amino acids. Germline values: CDR1 SNHLY, CDR2 FYNNEI. Vbeta (60) and Jbeta (13) primers were used in the PCR. Profiling relied on immunoSEQ multiplex PCR, and the TCRdb table lists in-frame clones only, not all of them. The sample lists about 230,000 clones; 70% to 90% were seen once. This chain joins TRBV2 and TRBJ1-2, with 7 bases lining up with TRBD1. This sequence was found in a girl aged 2 to 9 in good health and CMV-seronegative. The specimen sequenced was PBMCs. This CDR3 is CASSETTGTF. DNA of the CDR3: TGTGCCAGCAGTGAAACGACAGGGACCTTC.